This TCR beta chain was retrieved from a study of CD8+CD57+ T cells in acquired aplastic anemia. The TCR beta profiling, which covered VDJ combination and CDR3 sequence, was carried out using genomic DNA as the template. TCRdb called the reads again in MiXCR, with one record for every CDR3 protein. Of roughly 160,000 distinct CDR3 sequences in the sample, under 75% were seen once. This clonotype came up a few times. Trimming cost V 3 bases and J 7 bases, with 13 bases left between them. The CDR3 covers 15 residues. This sequence joins TRBV12-3 or TRBV12-4 and TRBJ1-6, with a possible D match to TRBD1 (5 bases). Sequencing used sorted CD4+, CD8+, or CD8+CD57+ T cells (not recorded which) from PBMCs. The clonotype was recovered from a human donor in good health. DNA of the CDR3: TGTGCCAGCAGTTTGAGGGACGACGAAAATTCACCCCTCCACTTT. Translated: CASSLRDDENSPLHF.